Below are 12 T cell receptor beta chains sequenced from a single sample in a study of cytomegalovirus exposure and HLA in healthy donors. The PCR made use of 60 Vbeta and 13 Jbeta primers. Method: immunoSEQ multiplex PCR; TCRdb's copy keeps in-frame clones and lacks some. This table has approximately 150,000 clones, about 80% appearing once. Material: PBMCs. The source is a man between 40 and 49 years old in good health and CMV-seronegative.

The chain couples TRBV7-6 to TRBJ2-1; 12 bases line up with TRBD2. J lost 7 bases, V lost 4 bases, and 5 bases had no gene match. The CDR3 loop spans 15 amino acids. CDR1 is SGHVS and CDR2 is FNYEAQ in the germline V gene. The CDR3 coding sequence is TGTGCCAGCAGCTCCCCTAGCGGGAGGGTGAATGAGCAGTTCTTC. Encoded protein: CASSSPSGRVNEQFF.

V is TRBV5-8 and J is TRBJ2-5; no definite D call. The V gene lost 0 bases and the J gene lost 1 base, with 7 bases spanning the gap. The germline gives CDR1 SGHTS, CDR2 YDEGEE. The CDR3 runs to 14 residues. CDR3 in DNA: TGTGCCAGCAGCTTGGAAGCAGGCCAAGAGACCCAGTACTTC. This gives the protein CASSLEAGQETQYF.

The chain joins TRBV10-3 to TRBJ2-1; 11 bases agree with TRBD2. Trimming removed 10 bases from V and 8 bases from J; junction bases left unmatched: 16. The germline V gene has CDR1 ENHRY and CDR2 SYGVKD. This CDR3 has 16 amino acids. In DNA form, the CDR3 reads TGTGCCACCTGGGTCGGTATAGCGGGAGGGCCGCATGAGCAGTTCTTC. It is translated as CATWVGIAGGPHEQFF.

There are a few counts of this clone. This rearrangement joins TRBV30 to TRBJ1-1; maybe TRBD1 (5 bases). CDR3 size: 15 residues. Germline loops: CDR1 GTSNPN, CDR2 SVGIG (reference sequence). V was shortened by 8 bases and J by 0 bases, with 19 bases between the two germline ends. The CDR3 reads CAGNRRGGMNTEAFF. For the CDR3, the DNA is TGTGCCGGGAACCGAAGGGGCGGGATGAACACTGAAGCTTTCTTT.

The chain employs TRBV6-6 and TRBJ2-7; D uncertain. Trimming left V 5 bases short and J 2 bases short, with 4 bases between. The CDR3 length is 11 residues. The germline V gene has CDR1 MNHNY and CDR2 SVGAGI (reference sequence). In nucleotides, the CDR3 is TGTGCCAGCAGTGCGGCCTACGAGCAGTACTTC. Translating it yields CASSAAYEQYF.

This clone was counted between two and nine times. J is TRBJ2-3 and V is TRBV27, with TRBD1 matching over 11 bases. The CDR3 totals 15 residues. V lost 4 bases and J lost 4; bases outside the gene matches: 4. From germline, CDR1 is MNHEY and CDR2 SMNVEV (reference sequence). This CDR3 reads CASSSGGQGADTQYF. For the CDR3, the DNA is TGTGCCAGCAGTTCGGGGGGACAGGGGGCAGATACGCAGTATTTT.

This chain connects TRBV7-2 to TRBJ2-3, with 10 bases identical to TRBD1. Germline lookup yields CDR1 SGHTA and CDR2 FQGNSA. The CDR3 covers 16 residues. V lost 4 bases, J lost 5 bases, and 9 bases stayed unmatched. The CDR3 loop reads CASSSHGTGVEDTQYF. CDR3 nucleotide sequence: TGTGCCAGCAGCTCACACGGGACAGGGGTTGAAGATACGCAGTATTTT. The full variable domain, with the rest looked up from reference TRBV7-2 and TRBJ2-3, is GAGVSQSPSNKVTEKGKDVELRCDPISGHTALYWYRQSLGQGLEFLIYFQGNSAPDKSGLPSDRFSAERTGGSVSTLTIQRTQQEDSAVYLCASSSHGTGVEDTQYFGPGTRLTVL.

J is TRBJ2-1 and V is TRBV15; TRBD2 agrees at 13 bases. This CDR3 is built from 16 residues. Germline V gives CDR1 LNHNV, CDR2 YYDKDF (reference sequence). The J segment lost 5 bases and the V segment lost 1 base, leaving 2 bases of the junction unmatched. CDR3: CATSRGLAGGNNEQFF. The CDR3 bases are TGTGCCACCAGCAGAGGACTAGCGGGAGGAAACAATGAGCAGTTCTTC.

In its sample, this clone was seen a few times. J is TRBJ2-1 and V is TRBV7-2, with D maybe TRBD2 (6 bases). The CDR3 covers 18 residues. Germline CDR1 is SGHTA and CDR2 is FQGNSA. With 1 base removed from V and 3 bases from J, the gap between germline ends came to 19 bases. The CDR3 DNA is TGTGCCAGCAGCTTAGGCCCCCCGGGAAGGGGAGGCTACAATGAGCAGTTCTTC. This translates into CASSLGPPGRGGYNEQFF.

The V and J genes are TRBV5-4 and TRBJ2-1, with 11 bases matching TRBD2. The CDR3 loop spans 14 amino acids. The V and J ends lost 1 base and 9 bases, in that order; junction bases with no gene match: 3. The germline V gene encodes CDR1 SGHNT and CDR2 YYREEE (reference sequence). Written as DNA, the CDR3 is TGTGCCAGCAGCTTGTGGACTAGCGGGCGTGAGCAGTTCTTC. Translation: CASSLWTSGREQFF. The whole variable domain, remainder taken from reference TRBV5-4 and TRBJ2-1, is ETGVTQSPTHLIKTRGQQVTLRCSSQSGHNTVSWYQQALGQGPQFIFQYYREEENGRGNFPPRFSGLQFPNYSSELNVNALELDDSALYLCASSLWTSGREQFFGPGTRLTVL.

CDR3 amino acids: CASSVASYGDEQFF. The CDR3 bases are TGTGCCAGCAGCGTAGCATCCTACGGGGATGAGCAGTTCTTC. V usage is TRBV9 and J usage is TRBJ2-1; D is perhaps TRBD2 (5 bases). V lost 0 bases to trimming and J lost 8 bases, with 12 bases between them. CDR1 and CDR2 from the germline V gene are SGDLS and YYNGEE. The CDR3 is 14 residues long.

This rearrangement joins TRBV4-1 to TRBJ1-1; 7 bases are shared with TRBD1. CDR3 length: 15 amino acids. Trimming took 3 bases from V and 2 from J; bases not matched to a gene: 6. Germline lookup yields CDR1 MGHRA and CDR2 YSYEKL. The CDR3 is CASSHPGTVNTEAFF. The CDR3 DNA reads TGCGCCAGCAGCCACCCCGGGACAGTTAACACTGAAGCTTTCTTT.